Below, 18 T cell receptor beta chains from the same sample are listed, as sequenced in a study of blood T cell repertoires in COVID-19. The assay was immunoSEQ multiplex PCR, and TCRdb's table has in-frame clones only and misses some. The sample consists of 180,000 or so clones, 80% to 90% of them appearing once. Sequencing was performed on peripheral blood. These receptors were obtained from a woman older than 75 with COVID-19, enrolled during active disease.

The chain has TRBV3-1 (or the pseudogene TRBV3-2) and TRBJ2-7; 7 bases match TRBD2. Looked up from germline, CDR1 is LGHDT and CDR2 is YNNKEL (reference sequence). The CDR3 loop spans 13 amino acids. Germline trimming cut 1 base from V and 6 bases from J; bases unmatched to any gene: 3. The chain's CDR3 is CASSQGEGREQYF. CDR3 DNA: TGTGCCAGCAGCCAAGGGGAGGGGCGCGAGCAGTACTTC.

The V and J genes are TRBV4-2 and TRBJ1-1; D might be TRBD1 (5 bases). The germline gives CDR1 LGHNA, CDR2 YNFKEQ. The CDR3 runs 15 residues. The V gene lost 0 bases and the J gene lost 6 bases, with 14 bases spanning the gap. This CDR3 is CASSQDIGAGSEAFF. Here the CDR3 DNA reads TGTGCCAGCAGCCAAGATATAGGGGCAGGGTCTGAAGCTTTCTTT.

The chain has TRBV11-3 and TRBJ1-1; D unclear. CDR1 and CDR2 (germline): SGHNT, YENEEA. The CDR3 contains 15 residues. Trimming shortened V by 0 bases and J by 3 bases, and 11 bases separated the two germline ends. CDR3 protein: CASSLDRGPHTEAFF. The CDR3 DNA reads TGTGCCAGCAGCTTAGATCGAGGCCCTCACACTGAAGCTTTCTTT.

This clone was counted at least ten times. The chain uses TRBV6-5 and TRBJ2-7; weak D call: TRBD1 (6 bases). Between the trimmed V and J ends, which lost 0 bases and 6 bases, there was a span of 12 bases. The length of the CDR3 is 14 residues. Germline V lookup: CDR1 MNHEY, CDR2 SVGAGI. The CDR3 here is CASSYSNREFEQYF. For the CDR3, the DNA is TGTGCCAGCAGTTACTCGAACAGGGAATTCGAGCAGTACTTC.

This chain links TRBV7-8 with TRBJ2-7; TRBD2 matches 7 bases. There are 13 residues in the CDR3. Unmatched junction bases numbered 1, after V lost 5 bases and J lost 0 bases. CDR1 and CDR2 (germline): SGHVS, FQNEAQ. The CDR3 protein is CASSRDYSYEQYF. The CDR3 coding sequence is TGTGCCAGCAGCCGGGACTACTCCTACGAGCAGTACTTC.

The chain uses TRBV29-1 and TRBJ2-1; TRBD2 might be the D (6 bases). The CDR3 contains 13 residues. From germline, CDR1 is SQVTM and CDR2 ANQGSEA. V gave up 6 bases and J gave up 3 bases, with 12 bases separating them. The CDR3: CSVVGGLYNEQFF. CDR3 sequence (DNA): TGCAGCGTGGTCGGGGGTCTCTACAATGAGCAGTTCTTC.

This chain links TRBV2 with TRBJ1-6, with D uncertain. This CDR3 has 13 residues. Germline CDR1 reads SNHLY; CDR2 reads FYNNEI. V dropped 4 bases and J dropped 6 bases, with 7 bases sitting between them. The CDR3 region is CASSAGFNSPLHF. CDR3 coding DNA: TGTGCCAGCAGTGCCGGGTTTAATTCACCCCTCCACTTT.

The CDR3 is CASSKRDTGELFF. In DNA form, the CDR3 reads TGTGCCAGTAGTAAGAGGGACACCGGGGAGCTGTTTTTT. The chain combines TRBV19 with TRBJ2-2; a possible D gene is TRBD2 (5 bases). The CDR3 consists of 13 residues. Germline values: CDR1 LNHDA, CDR2 SQIVND (reference sequence). V shed 4 bases and J shed 3 bases, with 6 bases lying between them.

The V call is TRBV7-9, the J call TRBJ1-4, with 7 positions matching TRBD1. V trimming: 5 bases; J trimming: 8 bases; junction bases outside the gene matches: 8. The CDR3 length is 14 residues. Per germline, CDR1 SEHNR and CDR2 FQNEAQ (reference sequence). CDR3: CASSLGQSSEKLFF. CDR3 sequence (DNA): TGTGCCAGCAGCCTGGGACAGTCTTCCGAAAAACTGTTTTTT.

V gene TRBV19 combines with J gene TRBJ2-2, with 10 bases lining up with TRBD1. The CDR3 consists of 14 residues. Losses at the gene ends were 5 bases for V and 6 bases for J; bases not matched to a gene: 3. Per germline, CDR1 LNHDA and CDR2 SQIVND (reference sequence). The chain's CDR3 is CASSVDRGPGELFF. The CDR3 nucleotides read TGTGCCAGTAGTGTCGACAGGGGGCCCGGGGAGCTGTTTTTT.

The chain joins TRBV7-8 to TRBJ2-1, with TRBD2 identical over 9 bases. The ends lost 0 bases at V and 4 bases at J; junction bases unmatched: 4. The CDR3 runs to 16 residues. Germline CDR1 SGHVS, CDR2 FQNEAQ. CDR3 sequence: CASSLAAGGSYNEQFF. The CDR3 coding sequence is TGTGCCAGCAGCTTAGCGGCGGGGGGGTCTTACAATGAGCAGTTCTTC.

This clone was counted only a few times. The CDR3 loop reads CASSPPGDTEAFF. CDR3 sequence (DNA): TGTGCCAGTAGTCCCCCGGGGGACACTGAAGCTTTCTTT. V and J are TRBV19 and TRBJ1-1; possible D gene TRBD1, 5 bases. The germline V gene has CDR1 LNHDA and CDR2 SQIVND (reference sequence). The length of the CDR3 is 13 residues. Between the trimmed V and J ends, which lost 5 bases and 3 bases, there was a span of 10 bases.

This chain connects TRBV6-2 or TRBV6-3 to TRBJ2-1, with D possibly being TRBD1 (6 bases). Germline CDR1 MNHEY, CDR2 SVGEGT. The CDR3 has 15 residues. Deletions cut 0 bases from V and 4 bases from J, with 10 bases between. CDR3 sequence: CASSYSQGPYNEQFF. The CDR3 nucleotides are TGTGCCAGCAGTTACTCCCAGGGGCCTTACAATGAGCAGTTCTTC.

The rearrangement joins TRBV6-2 or TRBV6-3 to TRBJ1-5; a weak D match, TRBD1 (5 bases). The CDR3 length is 12 residues. The V end was cut by 5 bases, the J end by 7 bases, with 9 bases between. The germline V gene encodes CDR1 MNHEY and CDR2 SVGEGT. The CDR3 region has the DNA TGTGCCAGCAGTCCCAGGGAACAGCCCCAGCATTTT. Amino acids: CASSPREQPQHF.

Turning to this clone: Other DNA sequences in the sample encode the same CDR3. The rearrangement uses TRBV12-3 or TRBV12-4 and TRBJ1-2, with 11 bases aligning to TRBD1. V lost 4 bases, J lost 8 bases, and 3 bases stayed unmatched. The CDR3 covers 13 residues. The CDR3 protein is CASSWTGGAGYTF. Written as DNA, the CDR3 is TGTGCCAGCAGTTGGACAGGGGGCGCGGGCTACACCTTC.

A note on this clone: The junction differs from germline at one of its ends, possibly a read error. The chain recombines TRBV13 with TRBJ2-2; 9 bases agree with TRBD2. Germline values: CDR1 PRHDT, CDR2 FYEKMQ (reference sequence). This CDR3 has 22 residues. The CDR3 coding sequence is TGTGCCAGCAGCCAACTCGTGAATAGGGAGCGGGAGGCTCTACGAATCGGAGGGGATCTGTTTTTT. Protein product: CASSQLVNREREALRIGGDLFF. The whole variable domain, filled in from reference TRBV13 and TRBJ2-2, reads AAGVIQSPRHLIKEKRETATLKCYPIPRHDTVYWYQQGPGQDPQFLISFYEKMQSDKGSIPDRFSAQQFSDYHSELNMSSLELGDSALYFCASSQLVNREREALRIGGDLFFGEGSRLTVL.

V usage is TRBV6-1 and J usage is TRBJ2-5; 12 nucleotides align to TRBD2. The CDR3 length is 16 residues. Germline loops: CDR1 MNHNS, CDR2 SASEGT. Losses at the gene ends were 2 bases for V and 5 bases for J; bases not matched to a gene: 6. This CDR3 is CASSESRLAGVETQYF. CDR3 bases: TGTGCCAGCAGTGAAAGTAGACTAGCGGGAGTCGAGACCCAGTACTTC.

This clone was recorded once. The chain links TRBV6-5 to TRBJ2-1; the match to TRBD2 covers 15 bases. The V and J ends lost 10 bases and 12 bases, in that order; junction bases with no gene match: 4. The CDR3 loop spans 12 amino acids. The germline V gene has CDR1 MNHEY and CDR2 SVGAGI. The CDR3 DNA follows: TGTGCCACGGGACTAGCGGGAGGAGGGCAGTTCTTC. It translates to CATGLAGGGQFF.